A single sample gave rise to the 25 T cell receptor beta chains below, sequenced in a study of neurological immune-mediated disorders. TCRdb re-derived calls from the 5' RACE reads in MiXCR, one entry per CDR3 protein. This sample has tens of thousands of distinct CDR3 sequences; 4.5% occur once, and the top ten carry about 6.9%. Input material: PBMCs. The receptor source for this set is a man under 40 with multiple sclerosis.

This clonotype came up many times. The chain couples TRBV6-5 to TRBJ2-3; 7 bases are a match to TRBD1. Looked up from germline, CDR1 is MNHEY and CDR2 is SVGAGI. After removal of 5 bases from V and 4 bases from J, the junction contained 9 bases not matched to a gene. The CDR3 sequence is 15 residues long. CDR3 in amino acids: CASSPGKGASDTQYF. The CDR3 DNA sequence: TGTGCCAGCAGTCCCGGTAAGGGGGCTTCAGATACGCAGTATTTT.

The sample holds many counts of this clonotype. The chain employs TRBV20-1 and TRBJ1-3, with D uncertain. Trimming took 2 bases from V and 2 from J, leaving 10 bases between them. This CDR3 has 14 residues. The germline CDR1 and CDR2 sequences are DFQATT and SNEGSKA (reference sequence). The DNA of the CDR3 is TGCAGTGCTAGATTGTCCAATGCTGGAAACACCATATATTTT. As protein: CSARLSNAGNTIYF.

This clonotype was recorded at least ten times. The genes are TRBV12-3 or TRBV12-4 and TRBJ1-5; D ambiguous. CDR3 length equals 13 residues. V shed 8 bases and J shed 4 bases, with 12 bases lying between them. CDR3 protein: CASSGSQNQPQHF. The CDR3, as DNA: TGTGCCAGCTCGGGGAGCCAAAATCAGCCCCAGCATTTT.

The CDR3 region has the DNA TGCAGCGTTGACGGGACTAGCGGAGATACGCAGTATTTT. It translates to CSVDGTSGDTQYF. The chain carries TRBV29-1 and TRBJ2-3, with TRBD2 matching over 11 bases. With V trimmed by 3 bases and J by 5 bases, 1 base remained unmatched. Germline CDR1 and CDR2: SQVTM and ANQGSEA. The CDR3 is 13 residues long.

The gene calls are TRBV5-1 and TRBJ1-1; no reliable D call. V was cut by 4 bases and J by 3 bases, with 10 bases left in between. Germline V gene data show CDR1 as SGHRS and CDR2 as YFSETQ. The CDR3 is 13 amino acids. CDR3 coding DNA: TGCGCCAGCAGCATTACAGAGTACACTGAAGCTTTCTTT. Translation: CASSITEYTEAFF.

This clonotype was detected many times. CDR3 sequence: CASSERPSVYNEQFF. Here the CDR3 DNA reads TGTGCCAGCAGTGAACGACCTTCCGTCTACAATGAGCAGTTCTTC. The V and J genes are TRBV25-1 and TRBJ2-1; D unclear. The CDR3 has 15 amino acids. V was trimmed by 2 bases and J by 3 bases, leaving 11 bases between them. The germline gives CDR1 MGHDK, CDR2 SYGVNS.

On this clonotype itself: A clone one base away is much larger, so this may be a read error. V gene TRBV5-6 combines with J gene TRBJ2-7; a possible D gene is TRBD1 (5 bases). Germline V gene sequence: CDR1 SGHDT, CDR2 YYEEEE. Trimming took 2 bases from V and 0 from J, leaving 12 bases between them. The CDR3 spans 15 residues. The CDR3 is CASSFGAESSYEQYF. The CDR3 DNA follows: TGTGCCAGCAGCTTTGGGGCGGAAAGCTCCTACGAGCAGTACTTC.

This clonotype was picked up many times. The gene calls are TRBV4-1 and TRBJ1-1; a weak D match, TRBD1 (5 bases). The length of the CDR3 is 15 residues. V was clipped by 4 bases and J by 3 bases, with 15 bases between them. The V gene's germline CDR1 is MGHRA and CDR2 YSYEKL. The CDR3 protein is CASSLGRQKYTEAFF. The CDR3 bases are TGCGCCAGCAGCCTTGGAAGACAGAAATACACTGAAGCTTTCTTT.

The sample holds many counts of this clonotype. This chain joins TRBV7-9 and TRBJ1-2; D is undetermined. Germline CDR1 reads SEHNR; CDR2 reads FQNEAQ (reference sequence). The CDR3 contains 13 residues. V dropped 3 bases and J dropped 3 bases, with 8 bases sitting between them. The CDR3 DNA reads TGTGCCAGCAGCTTCGCGGGCGACTATGGCTACACCTTC. Residues: CASSFAGDYGYTF.

This clonotype showed up many times. Here the CDR3 reads CAIWRRQGGNYGYTF. CDR3 coding DNA: TGTGCCATTTGGAGACGACAGGGTGGTAACTATGGCTACACCTTC. This chain joins TRBV12-3 or TRBV12-4 and TRBJ1-2, with 7 bases aligning to TRBD1. Trimming took 10 bases from V and 1 from J; bases not matched to a gene: 12. CDR3 length equals 15 residues.

Ten or more counts support this clonotype. Germline and junction disagree at one end, which may indicate a read error. In DNA, the CDR3 is TGTGCCAGCAGGCAAGCAGACGCGCCCCTCCACTTT. It encodes CASRQADAPLHF. This chain uses TRBV3-1 with TRBJ1-6; D gene ambiguous. There are 12 residues in the CDR3. The germline V gene has CDR1 LGHDT and CDR2 YNNKEL (reference sequence). Full variable domain (outside the CDR3, taken from reference TRBV3-1 and TRBJ1-6): DTAVSQTPKYLVTQMGNDKSIKCEQNLGHDTMYWYKQDSKKFLKIMFSYNNKELIINETVPNRFSPKSPDKAHLNLHINSLELGDSAVYFCASRQADAPLHFGNGTRLTVT.

This clonotype was recorded at least ten times. The chain uses TRBV20-1 and TRBJ2-1, with TRBD2 identical over 10 bases. The CDR3 loop spans 16 amino acids. CDR1 is DFQATT and CDR2 is SNEGSKA in the germline V gene (reference sequence). The ends lost 2 bases at V and 2 bases at J; junction bases unmatched: 6. CDR3 sequence reads: CSARPLAGAAYNEQFF. CDR3 coding DNA: TGCAGTGCTAGACCCCTAGCGGGGGCGGCCTACAATGAGCAGTTCTTC.

This clonotype was seen many times. The V call is TRBV5-1, the J call TRBJ2-7, with TRBD1 as a possible D gene (6 bases). This CDR3 region has 14 residues. Germline values: CDR1 SGHRS, CDR2 YFSETQ. Trimming shortened V by 4 bases and J by 2 bases, and 13 bases separated the two germline ends. The CDR3 bases are TGCGCCAGCAGCCCCGGTGGGGGCCCCTACGAGCAGTACTTC. This encodes CASSPGGGPYEQYF. The whole variable domain, filled in from reference TRBV5-1 and TRBJ2-7, reads KAGVTQTPRYLIKTRGQQVTLSCSPISGHRSVSWYQQTPGQGLQFLFEYFSETQRNKGNFPGRFSGRQFSNSRSEMNVSTLELGDSALYLCASSPGGGPYEQYFGPGTRLTVT.

This clonotype has ten or more counts. The junction and the germline gene differ at one end; a read error may be behind it. This chain uses TRBV5-6 with TRBJ1-1; tentatively, D is TRBD1 (5 bases). The CDR3 length is 14 residues. Germline V gene lookup returns CDR1 SGHDT and CDR2 YYEEEE. The CDR3 DNA sequence: TGTGCCAGCACCTTGGGACGCCGGTCGGGTGAAGCTTTCTTT. Translating it yields CASTLGRRSGEAFF.

On this clonotype: A read error may be the cause here, since a much bigger clone is one base away. This chain links TRBV20-1 with TRBJ2-1; no firm D call. The V gene lost 4 bases and the J gene lost 1 base, with 5 bases spanning the gap. Germline V gene data show CDR1 as DFQATT and CDR2 as SNEGSKA (reference sequence). The length of the CDR3 is 12 residues. The CDR3 coding sequence is TGCAGTGCTACGAGATCCTACAATGAGCAGTTCTTC. This encodes CSATRSYNEQFF.

This clonotype has ten or more counts. The chain combines TRBV20-1 with TRBJ2-1, with 8 bases aligning to TRBD2. This CDR3 comprises 13 residues. Germline V gives CDR1 DFQATT, CDR2 SNEGSKA (reference sequence). After removal of 6 bases from V and 5 bases from J, the junction contained 6 bases not matched to a gene. The CDR3 nucleotides are TGCAGTGCCCATAGCGGGGATCACAATGAGCAGTTCTTC. Translation: CSAHSGDHNEQFF.

This clonotype was counted ten times or more. V usage is TRBV6-5 and J usage is TRBJ1-1; D is unresolved. Looked up from germline, CDR1 is MNHEY and CDR2 is SVGAGI. The ends were cut back, 5 bases at V and 0 bases at J, with 7 bases in the middle. The CDR3 spans 13 residues. This CDR3 is CASSRDLNTEAFF. The CDR3 nucleotides read TGTGCCAGCAGTCGGGATTTGAACACTGAAGCTTTCTTT.

This clonotype was seen ten or more times. This CDR3 reads CATSDPRVADTQYF. In DNA, the CDR3 is TGTGCCACCAGTGATCCACGGGTGGCGGATACGCAGTATTTT. V and J are TRBV24-1 and TRBJ2-3; no definite D call. In germline, CDR1 is KGHDR, CDR2 SFDVKD. The CDR3 totals 14 residues. V lost 3 bases, J lost 6 bases, and 12 bases lay in between.

The sample holds many counts of this clonotype. This chain links TRBV28 with TRBJ2-7; TRBD1 might be the D (6 bases). CDR1 and CDR2 (germline): MDHEN, SYDVKM. The CDR3 has 12 amino acids. V was pared by 4 bases and J by 7 bases, with 11 bases between. Written as DNA, the CDR3 is TGTGCCAGCAGTTCGGACAGTTGGGAGCAGTACGTC. Amino acids: CASSSDSWEQYV.

Only a few counts were recorded for this clonotype. This chain uses TRBV7-3 with TRBJ1-1, with 8 bases lining up with TRBD1. J was trimmed by 1 base and V by 0 bases; bases with no gene match: 4. Germline V gives CDR1 SGHTA, CDR2 FQGTGA. CDR3 length: 16 amino acids. In DNA form, the CDR3 reads TGTGCCAGCAGCTTAACAACTGGACAGGGGAACACTGAAGCTTTCTTT. This translates into CASSLTTGQGNTEAFF. The complete variable domain, with remaining parts taken from reference TRBV7-3 and TRBJ1-1, reads GAGVSQTPSNKVTEKGKYVELRCDPISGHTALYWYRQSLGQGPEFLIYFQGTGAADDSGLPNDRFFAVRPEGSVSTLKIQRTERGDSAVYLCASSLTTGQGNTEAFFGQGTRLTVV.

Many counts were recorded for this clonotype. The chain uses TRBV4-1 and TRBJ2-3, with TRBD1 identical over 8 bases. With V trimmed by 0 bases and J by 5 bases, 7 bases remained unmatched. In germline, CDR1 is MGHRA, CDR2 YSYEKL. CDR3 length: 16 residues. The CDR3: CASSQDTGGRGDTQYF. CDR3 in DNA: TGCGCCAGCAGCCAAGATACAGGGGGGCGAGGAGATACGCAGTATTTT.

This clonotype has a count of ten or more. The J gene is TRBJ2-2, the V gene TRBV6-6, with D perhaps given as TRBD1 or TRBD2 (6 bases each). The germline gives CDR1 MNHNY, CDR2 SVGAGI (reference sequence). The ends were cut back, 10 bases at V and 6 bases at J, with 24 bases in the middle. This CDR3 is built from 16 residues. Written as DNA, the CDR3 is TGTGCCACCCAAAGGGGGGTGGGGGTAGATGCCGGGGAGCTGTTTTTT. Amino acid sequence: CATQRGVGVDAGELFF.

This clonotype was counted many times. J is TRBJ2-7 and V is TRBV5-5; possibly TRBD1 for D (5 bases). The CDR3 extends over 15 amino acids. V lost 4 bases, J lost 3 bases, and 17 bases lay in between. Germline loops: CDR1 SGHKS, CDR2 YYEKEE (reference sequence). The CDR3 region is CASSPGLSEDYEQYF. DNA of the CDR3: TGTGCCAGCAGCCCAGGGTTATCTGAAGACTACGAGCAGTACTTC. The whole variable domain, filled in from reference TRBV5-5 and TRBJ2-7, reads DAGVTQSPTHLIKTRGQQVTLRCSPISGHKSVSWYQQVLGQGPQFIFQYYEKEERGRGNFPDRFSARQFPNYSSELNVNALLLGDSALYLCASSPGLSEDYEQYFGPGTRLTVT.

There are many counts of this clonotype. The gene calls are TRBV4-1 and TRBJ1-1; the D gene is possibly TRBD1 (5 bases). Trimming pared 3 bases from V and 1 base from J, leaving 18 bases between. Germline-derived CDR1 and CDR2 are MGHRA and YSYEKL. The CDR3 has 17 residues. CDR3 sequence: CASSHIPGPRANTEAFF. Written as DNA, the CDR3 is TGCGCCAGCAGCCACATACCGGGCCCCAGGGCGAACACTGAAGCTTTCTTT.

This clonotype showed up many times. The chain carries TRBV2 and TRBJ2-5; 7 positions agree with TRBD1. Germline V gene sequence: CDR1 SNHLY, CDR2 FYNNEI. This CDR3 has 14 residues. J gave up 5 bases and V 10 bases, and 13 bases lay outside the gene matches. The CDR3 region is CAISPGQLGETQYF. Written as DNA, the CDR3 is TGTGCCATCTCGCCGGGACAGCTGGGGGAGACCCAGTACTTC. Complete variable domain (other parts from reference TRBV2 and TRBJ2-5): EPEVTQTPSHQVTQMGQEVILRCVPISNHLYFYWYRQILGQKVEFLVSFYNNEISEKSEIFDDQFSVERPDGSNFTLKIRSTKLEDSAMYFCAISPGQLGETQYFGPGTRLLVL.